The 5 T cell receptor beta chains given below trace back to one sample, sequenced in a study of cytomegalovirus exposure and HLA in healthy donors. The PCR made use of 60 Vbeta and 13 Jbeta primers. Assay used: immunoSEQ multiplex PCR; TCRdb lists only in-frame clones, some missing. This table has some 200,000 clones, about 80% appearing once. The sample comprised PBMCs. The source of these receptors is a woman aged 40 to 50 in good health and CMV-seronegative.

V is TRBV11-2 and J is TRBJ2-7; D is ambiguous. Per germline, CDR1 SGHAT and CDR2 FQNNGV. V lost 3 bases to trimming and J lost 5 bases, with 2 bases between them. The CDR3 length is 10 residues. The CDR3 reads CASSFNEQYF. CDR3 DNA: TGTGCCAGCAGCTTCAACGAGCAGTACTTC.

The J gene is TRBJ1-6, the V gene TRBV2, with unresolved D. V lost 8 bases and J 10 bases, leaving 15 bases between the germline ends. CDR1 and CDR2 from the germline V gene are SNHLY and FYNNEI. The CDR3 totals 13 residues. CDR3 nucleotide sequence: TGTGCCAGCCTACCCGGACTAGCGTCACCCCTCCACTTT. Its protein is CASLPGLASPLHF.

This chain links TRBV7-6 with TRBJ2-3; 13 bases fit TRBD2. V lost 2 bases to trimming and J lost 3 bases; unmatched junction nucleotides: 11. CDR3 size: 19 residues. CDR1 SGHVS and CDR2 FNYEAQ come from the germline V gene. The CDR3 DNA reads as TGTGCCAGCAGCTTAACTAGCGGGGGGGCGGGTTACTCGACAGATACGCAGTATTTT. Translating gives CASSLTSGGAGYSTDTQYF.

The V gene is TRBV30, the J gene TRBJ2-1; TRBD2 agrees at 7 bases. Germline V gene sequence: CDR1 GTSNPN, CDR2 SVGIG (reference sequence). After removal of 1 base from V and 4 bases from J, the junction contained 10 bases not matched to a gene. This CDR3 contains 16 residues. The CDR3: CAWSEPGLSRYNEQFF. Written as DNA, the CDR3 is TGTGCCTGGAGTGAACCGGGACTATCAAGGTACAATGAGCAGTTCTTC.

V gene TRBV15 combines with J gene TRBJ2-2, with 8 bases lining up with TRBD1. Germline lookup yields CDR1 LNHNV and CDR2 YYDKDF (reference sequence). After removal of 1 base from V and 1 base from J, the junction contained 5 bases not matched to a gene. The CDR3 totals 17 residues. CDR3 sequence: CATSRAQGARNTGELFF. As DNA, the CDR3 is TGTGCCACCAGCAGAGCCCAGGGGGCGCGGAACACCGGGGAGCTGTTTTTT.